Following are 30 T cell receptor beta chains from one sample sequenced in a study of T cell responses to AZD1222 COVID-19 vaccine. Method: immunoSEQ multiplex PCR; TCRdb's copy keeps in-frame clones and lacks some. Of some 86,000 clones in the sample, approximately 80% were seen once. The sequencing used peripheral blood, collected on day 0 of AZD1222 vaccination. These receptors all come from an adult in good health.

The chain recombines TRBV29-1 with TRBJ2-2; tentative D call: TRBD2 (6 bases). CDR1 and CDR2 from the germline V gene are SQVTM and ANQGSEA. The V end was cut by 6 bases, the J end by 2 bases, with 13 bases between. This CDR3 is built from 14 residues. CDR3 sequence (DNA): TGCAGCGTGGCGGGACTGCTAAACACCGGGGAGCTGTTTTTT. The encoded protein is CSVAGLLNTGELFF.

The CDR3 region has the DNA TGTGCCAGCAGGGGTGATAACAATGAGCAGTTCTTC. It encodes CASRGDNNEQFF. This chain uses TRBV12-3 or TRBV12-4 with TRBJ2-1; D is ambiguous. Trimming left V 6 bases short and J 5 bases short, with 8 bases between. The CDR3 has 12 amino acids.

The V call is TRBV3-1 (or the pseudogene TRBV3-2), the J call TRBJ1-1, with D uncertain. The CDR3 sequence is 13 residues long. V shed 4 bases and J shed 1 base, with 7 bases lying between them. From germline, CDR1 is LGHDT and CDR2 YNNKEL (reference sequence). CDR3 loop: CASSLQSNTEAFF. The CDR3 nucleotides read TGTGCCAGCAGCCTTCAGTCGAACACTGAAGCTTTCTTT.

The rearrangement joins TRBV7-8 to TRBJ1-2; no firm D call. Trimming took off 0 bases at V and 4 bases at J, with 6 bases between the two ends. This CDR3 has 13 amino acids. Germline loops: CDR1 SGHVS, CDR2 FQNEAQ. In DNA, the CDR3 is TGTGCCAGCAGCTTAGCGGGGAGCTATGGCTACACCTTC. Translating it yields CASSLAGSYGYTF.

The V and J genes are TRBV30 and TRBJ1-4; 8 bases match TRBD1. V dropped 3 bases and J dropped 7; count of bases not matched to a gene: 1. The CDR3 runs to 12 residues. The germline V gene encodes CDR1 GTSNPN and CDR2 SVGIG (reference sequence). The CDR3, as DNA: TGTGCCTGGAGGACAGGGGTTGAAAAACTGTTTTTT. As protein: CAWRTGVEKLFF. Combining the CDR3 with reference TRBV30 and TRBJ1-4 gives the whole variable domain SQTIHQWPATLVQPVGSPLSLECTVEGTSNPNLYWYRQAAGRGLQLLFYSVGIGQISSEVPQNLSASRPQDRQFILSSKKLLLSDSGFYLCAWRTGVEKLFFGSGTQLSVL.

On this clone: The junction departs from the called germline gene at one end, perhaps through a read error. This chain joins TRBV9 and TRBJ2-1, with D possibly being TRBD2 (6 bases). This CDR3 contains 14 residues. CDR1 and CDR2 from the germline V gene are SGDLS and YYNGEE. The CDR3 DNA is TGTGCCAGCAGCCCTGAACTAGCCTACAGTGAGCAGTTCTTC. Translating it yields CASSPELAYSEQFF.

The chain carries TRBV7-9 and TRBJ1-2, with a tentative D call TRBD1 (5 bases). The CDR3 has 12 amino acids. The V end was cut by 3 bases, the J end by 8 bases, with 10 bases between. Germline loops: CDR1 SEHNR, CDR2 FQNEAQ (reference sequence). The DNA for the CDR3 is TGTGCCAGCAGCTTGGGGGGACGCGGCTACACCTTC. This sequence encodes CASSLGGRGYTF.

The CDR3 sequence is CASSLWRASNQPQHF. The CDR3 DNA reads TGTGCCAGCAGCTTATGGAGAGCTAGCAATCAGCCCCAGCATTTT. This chain connects TRBV7-2 to TRBJ1-5; D is ambiguous. Trimming removed 2 bases from V and 0 bases from J, with 8 bases in between. Germline V CDR1 and CDR2: SGHTA, FQGNSA. This CDR3 comprises 15 residues.

This chain links TRBV5-1 with TRBJ1-1, with 10 positions matching TRBD1. Trimming at V came to 0 bases and at J to 4 bases, leaving 3 bases not matched to a gene. The CDR3 runs to 15 residues. Germline V gene sequence: CDR1 SGHRS, CDR2 YFSETQ. The CDR3 reads CASSLGQGAGTEAFF. CDR3 in DNA: TGCGCCAGCAGCTTGGGACAGGGGGCAGGCACTGAAGCTTTCTTT.

The chain joins TRBV7-9 to TRBJ1-2; the match to TRBD1 covers 7 bases. The J segment lost 3 bases and the V segment lost 2 bases, leaving 6 bases of the junction unmatched. Germline V gives CDR1 SEHNR, CDR2 FQNEAQ (reference sequence). This CDR3 region has 15 residues. The CDR3 region has the DNA TGTGCCAGCAGCTTACGAAGACAGGGAGACTATGGCTACACCTTC. Its protein product is CASSLRRQGDYGYTF. The full variable domain, in which reference TRBV7-9 and TRBJ1-2 provide the parts outside the CDR3, is DTGVSQNPRHKITKRGQNVTFRCDPISEHNRLYWYRQTLGQGPEFLTYFQNEAQLEKSRLLSDRFSAERPKGSFSTLEIQRTEQGDSAMYLCASSLRRQGDYGYTFGSGTRLTVV.

The sample holds a few counts of this clone. The V call is TRBV18, the J call TRBJ1-1; TRBD1 might be the D (6 bases). Trimming stripped 6 bases from V and 7 bases from J, with 9 bases between. The CDR3 covers 11 residues. CDR1 KGHSH and CDR2 LQKENI come from the germline V gene. The CDR3 here is CASSQDSEAFF. DNA for the CDR3: TGTGCCAGCTCCCAGGACAGTGAAGCTTTCTTT.

The CDR3 sequence: CASTPRLAGGRTGELFF. The CDR3 coding sequence is TGTGCCAGTACTCCCCGACTAGCGGGAGGGAGGACCGGGGAGCTGTTTTTT. The chain has TRBV19 and TRBJ2-2; 14 nucleotides match TRBD2. The ends lost 7 bases at V and 5 bases at J; junction bases unmatched: 9. This CDR3 region has 17 residues. The V gene's germline CDR1 is LNHDA and CDR2 SQIVND (reference sequence).

The chain employs TRBV7-9 and TRBJ2-3, with a weak D call TRBD2 (6 bases). Germline V gives CDR1 SEHNR, CDR2 FQNEAQ (reference sequence). Trimming stripped 6 bases from V and 5 bases from J, with 15 bases between. The CDR3 sequence is 14 residues long. CDR3 residues: CASRGGLPVDTQYF. The CDR3 region has the DNA TGTGCCAGCAGGGGGGGACTTCCCGTAGATACGCAGTATTTT.

The V call is TRBV5-1, the J call TRBJ2-5; D is perhaps TRBD2 (5 bases). Trimming left V 0 bases short and J 5 bases short, with 8 bases between. This CDR3 has 13 residues. Germline values: CDR1 SGHRS, CDR2 YFSETQ. The CDR3 is CASSLAGSETQYF. The CDR3 nucleotides are TGCGCCAGCAGCTTGGCGGGGTCTGAGACCCAGTACTTC.

The gene calls are TRBV24-1 and TRBJ2-5; 11 positions agree with TRBD1. Per the germline V gene, CDR1 is KGHDR and CDR2 is SFDVKD. The CDR3 has 17 amino acids. After removal of 2 bases from V and 4 bases from J, the junction contained 8 bases not matched to a gene. The CDR3 nucleotides read TGTGCCACCAGTGATTCGACCGGGACAGGGGGGTCAGAGACCCAGTACTTC. Its translation: CATSDSTGTGGSETQYF.

The V gene is TRBV30, the J gene TRBJ1-5, with 8 bases identical to TRBD1. This CDR3 contains 13 residues. V was pared by 1 base and J by 7 bases, with 3 bases of the junction left unmatched. CDR1 is GTSNPN and CDR2 is SVGIG in the germline V gene (reference sequence). For the CDR3, the DNA is TGTGCCTGGAGTGGACAGGGGTCCCAGCCCCAGCATTTT. Its translation is CAWSGQGSQPQHF.

The chain links TRBV27 to TRBJ1-5; D unclear. Trimming removed 4 bases at V and 10 bases at J, with 11 bases between. The CDR3 is made up of 12 amino acids. Germline V lookup: CDR1 MNHEY, CDR2 SMNVEV (reference sequence). CDR3 nucleotides: TGTGCCAGCAGTTCGGGAATCACCCCCCAGCATTTT. Protein: CASSSGITPQHF.

V usage is TRBV5-8 and J usage is TRBJ1-4; D remains ambiguous. From germline, CDR1 is SGHTS and CDR2 YDEGEE. V lost 1 base and J 3 bases, leaving 10 bases between the germline ends. The CDR3 is 15 amino acids. CDR3 protein: CASSLSANSNEKLFF. CDR3 nucleotides: TGTGCCAGCAGCTTGTCCGCAAACTCTAATGAAAAACTGTTTTTT.

This chain links TRBV18 with TRBJ1-6, with TRBD1 matching 10 bases. The CDR3 runs 17 residues. The V gene end was trimmed by 5 bases and the J gene end by 3 bases; junction bases not matched to a gene: 7. CDR1 is KGHSH, CDR2 LQKENI, per germline. DNA of the CDR3: TGTGCCAGCTCAAGCACGACAGGGGGCGGCTATAATTCACCCCTCCACTTT. It translates to CASSSTTGGGYNSPLHF.

This clone came up once. The chain couples TRBV9 to TRBJ1-2; TRBD1 matches 10 bases. The CDR3 contains 17 residues. The V gene's germline CDR1 is SGDLS and CDR2 YYNGEE. The V segment lost 4 bases and the J segment 0 bases; nucleotides outside the gene matches: 9. Here the CDR3 reads CASSWGQGTPANYGYTF. CDR3 nucleotides: TGTGCCAGCAGCTGGGGACAGGGGACTCCTGCTAACTATGGCTACACCTTC.

V and J are TRBV7-8 and TRBJ2-1; 13 nucleotides line up with TRBD2. J was trimmed by 5 bases and V by 0 bases; bases with no gene match: 4. The CDR3 loop spans 17 amino acids. The germline V gene encodes CDR1 SGHVS and CDR2 FQNEAQ. CDR3 bases: TGTGCCAGCAGCTTAGCAGGACTAGCGGGAGTCCACAATGAGCAGTTCTTC. Its translation: CASSLAGLAGVHNEQFF.

The gene calls are TRBV3-1 (or the pseudogene TRBV3-2) and TRBJ1-1, with D unclear. Trimming cost V 2 bases and J 2 bases, with 6 bases left between them. The CDR3 is 13 residues long. Germline V gene data show CDR1 as LGHDT and CDR2 as YNNKEL (reference sequence). CDR3 DNA: TGTGCCAGCAGCCAACTCAGAAACACTGAAGCTTTCTTT. Translating it yields CASSQLRNTEAFF.

The chain couples TRBV10-2 to TRBJ2-5; TRBD1 aligns across 7 bases. This CDR3 is built from 13 residues. V shed 4 bases and J 3 bases; nucleotides not matched to a gene: 2. CDR1 and CDR2 (germline): WSHSY, SAAADI. The CDR3: CASSAGTEETQYF. The DNA of the CDR3 is TGCGCCAGCAGTGCCGGGACAGAAGAGACCCAGTACTTC.

The chain joins TRBV9 to TRBJ1-1; D gene ambiguous. The V gene's germline CDR1 is SGDLS and CDR2 YYNGEE. This CDR3 has 12 amino acids. Trimming took 7 bases from V and 1 from J, leaving 8 bases between them. The CDR3 reads CASGNPNTEAFF. Written as DNA, the CDR3 is TGTGCCAGCGGCAATCCGAACACTGAAGCTTTCTTT.

V is TRBV28 and J is TRBJ1-4, with TRBD1 matching 7 bases. CDR3 size: 16 residues. V was clipped by 8 bases and J by 5 bases; unmatched bases: 14. CDR1 is MDHEN and CDR2 is SYDVKM in the germline V gene. The CDR3 here is CASSFQGGGANEKLFF. CDR3 coding DNA: TGTGCCAGCTCATTTCAGGGGGGGGGCGCGAATGAAAAACTGTTTTTT.

The gene calls are TRBV27 and TRBJ2-1; D tentatively fits TRBD1 or TRBD2 (7 bases each). CDR3 length equals 13 residues. CDR1 is MNHEY, CDR2 SMNVEV, per germline (reference sequence). V lost 8 bases to trimming and J lost 7 bases, with 15 bases between them. DNA for the CDR3: TGTGCCAGCCAGGGGGGGATGATTAATGAGCAGTTCTTC. It codes for CASQGGMINEQFF.

This rearrangement joins TRBV11-2 to TRBJ1-4, with D tentatively TRBD1 (6 bases). CDR3 length equals 16 residues. Per germline, CDR1 SGHAT and CDR2 FQNNGV. Trimming removed 5 bases at V and 5 bases at J, with 18 bases between. The CDR3 DNA is TGTGCCAGCAGCGTCCCCCCCGGGACACCCAATGAAAAACTGTTTTTT. Translation: CASSVPPGTPNEKLFF.

V usage is TRBV29-1 and J usage is TRBJ2-1; 13 nucleotides match TRBD2. Germline assignment: CDR1 SQVTM and CDR2 ANQGSEA. The CDR3 totals 12 residues. CDR3 residues: CSAGLAGVEQFF. CDR3 DNA: TGCAGTGCCGGACTAGCGGGAGTTGAGCAGTTCTTC.

This chain links TRBV7-2 with TRBJ2-5, with 9 bases lining up with TRBD2. The CDR3 extends over 15 amino acids. V lost 1 base to trimming and J lost 5 bases; unmatched junction nucleotides: 5. Per the germline V gene, CDR1 is SGHTA and CDR2 is FQGNSA. The CDR3 spells CASSLGGRAVETQYF. The CDR3 DNA reads as TGTGCCAGCAGCTTAGGCGGGAGGGCCGTGGAGACCCAGTACTTC. The full variable domain, rest sourced from reference TRBV7-2 and TRBJ2-5, is GAGVSQSPSNKVTEKGKDVELRCDPISGHTALYWYRQSLGQGLEFLIYFQGNSAPDKSGLPSDRFSAERTGGSVSTLTIQRTQQEDSAVYLCASSLGGRAVETQYFGPGTRLLVL.

The chain couples TRBV5-1 to TRBJ1-2, with D possibly matching TRBD1 (6 bases). This CDR3 comprises 14 residues. V lost 0 bases and J 8 bases, leaving 14 bases between the germline ends. Germline V gene lookup returns CDR1 SGHRS and CDR2 YFSETQ. This CDR3 reads CASSLVGQTSGYTF. The CDR3 DNA follows: TGCGCCAGCAGCTTGGTCGGACAGACTTCAGGCTACACCTTC.